This is a list of T cell receptor beta chains from one sample in a study of metastatic and nonmetastatic thyroid tumors. TCRdb called clones again from the PCR reads with MiXCR. The repertoire has around 15,000 clones, around 25% of them found once; the top ten carry approximately 7.6%. Sample: adjacent normal tissue. These receptor sequences come from a female donor with papillary thyroid cancer or a benign thyroid nodule (not recorded which). Some clones in this sample may be carry-over from other donors' samples. CDR3s include the opening cysteine and the closing phenylalanine or tryptophan. D genes are given only for firm matches. Expanded clones get a size class; other rows say once, few or many, or leave the size out.

j_call clone_size d_call v_call cdr3_aa cdr3_nt
TRBJ2-7 many TRBD2 TRBV7-8 CASSPHVVSGRGVSYEQYF TGTGCCAGCAGCCCCCACGTTGTCAGCGGGAGGGGGGTCTCCTACGAGCAGTACTTC
TRBJ2-7 many TRBD2 TRBV24-1 CATSPDEREGRDEQYF TGTGCCACCAGTCCGGACGAGCGGGAGGGCCGGGACGAGCAGTACTTC
TRBJ1-2 few TRBD1 TRBV2 CASWDRGDGYTF TGTGCCAGCTGGGACAGGGGGGATGGCTACACCTTC
TRBJ2-1 few - TRBV24-1 CATSDLGQWGRNDQFF TGTGCCACCAGTGATTTAGGACAGTGGGGGAGAAATGACCAGTTCTTC
TRBJ2-5 few - TRBV2 CASSGLEMETQYF TGTGCCAGCAGTGGCCTAGAGATGGAGACCCAGTACTTC
TRBJ1-2 few - TRBV20-1 CSARGDLVGAIYGYTF TGCAGTGCTAGAGGGGACCTCGTTGGGGCTATATATGGCTACACCTTC
TRBJ1-2 few - TRBV6-1 CASSLRARGVTYGYTF TGTGCCAGCAGCCTACGTGCTCGGGGGGTGACCTATGGCTACACCTTC
TRBJ1-1 medium-sized TRBD1 TRBV6-1 CASSALQTGAEAFF TGTGCCAGCAGTGCCCTTCAAACAGGGGCTGAAGCTTTCTTT
TRBJ1-1 medium-sized TRBD1 TRBV28 CASSLGQGFRAFF TGTGCCAGCAGTTTAGGACAGGGGTTTCGGGCTTTCTTT
TRBJ2-1 many TRBD2 TRBV11-3 CASSRTSGRDNEQFF TGTGCCAGCAGTCGGACTAGCGGGAGAGACAATGAGCAGTTCTTC
TRBJ2-1 medium-sized TRBD2 TRBV6-2/TRBV6-3 CASNPRLAGVNEQFF TGTGCCAGCAATCCCCGACTAGCGGGAGTAAATGAGCAGTTCTTC
TRBJ1-6 - - TRBV9 CASSASSSYNSPLHF TGTGCCAGCAGCGCCTCCAGCTCCTATAATTCACCCCTCCACTTT
TRBJ1-5 many TRBD1 TRBV20-1 CSAGQGAVNQPQHF TGCAGTGCTGGCCAGGGGGCTGTTAACCAGCCCCAGCATTTT
TRBJ2-7 many - TRBV5-1 CASSLPGGAGEQYF TGCGCCAGCAGCTTGCCTGGGGGCGCGGGTGAGCAGTACTTC
TRBJ2-3 many - TRBV11-1 CASSSDYSVGSTDTQYF TGTGCCAGCAGCTCCGACTATAGTGTCGGGAGCACAGATACGCAGTATTTT
TRBJ2-5 large TRBD1 TRBV27 CASSDYTGGEKETQYF TGTGCCAGCAGTGACTATACAGGGGGCGAAAAAGAGACCCAGTACTTC
TRBJ2-1 few TRBD2 TRBV27 CASSPRTSAYNEQFF TGTGCCAGCAGTCCGCGAACTAGCGCTTACAATGAGCAGTTCTTC
TRBJ2-7 - TRBD1 TRBV20-1 CSASGTDTSYEQYF TGCAGTGCTTCCGGGACAGATACTTCCTACGAGCAGTACTTC
TRBJ1-2 - - TRBV11-2 CASSSPREGLDYGYTF TGTGCCAGCAGCTCACCCCGGGAGGGTTTAGACTATGGCTACACCTTC
TRBJ1-1 - - TRBV6-2/TRBV6-3 CASSYSKVLRGKLNTEAFF TGTGCCAGCAGTTACTCGAAAGTCCTCCGGGGGAAACTGAACACTGAAGCTTTCTTT
TRBJ2-7 - - TRBV2 CAAGRTGDYEQYF TGTGCCGCAGGGAGGACAGGCGACTACGAGCAGTACTTC
TRBJ1-6 medium-sized - TRBV20-1 CSASGGNSPLHF TGCAGTGCTAGTGGGGGAAATTCACCCCTCCACTTT
TRBJ2-2 many - TRBV20-1 CSAQTPSANTGELFF TGCAGTGCTCAAACGCCTAGCGCGAACACCGGGGAGCTGTTTTTT
TRBJ1-4 - - TRBV28 CASMSWSTNEKLFF TGCGCCAGCATGTCATGGTCCACTAATGAAAAACTGTTTTTT
TRBJ2-3 once TRBD2 TRBV5-5 CASSSLAGGPDTHYF TGTGCCAGCAGCTCTCTAGCGGGAGGACCAGATACGCATTATTTT
TRBJ1-1 many TRBD1 TRBV3-1 CASSLRDSLEAFF TGTGCCAGCAGCCTCCGGGACAGCTTAGAAGCTTTCTTT
TRBJ2-1 few TRBD2 TRBV6-6 CASSHPTSGSTSYNEQFF TGTGCCAGCAGCCATCCGACTAGCGGGAGTACTTCCTACAATGAGCAGTTCTTC
TRBJ2-3 - - TRBV2 CASSCSRRTADTQYF TGTGCCAGCAGTTGTTCTAGACGGACAGCAGATACGCAGTATTTC
TRBJ2-3 many - TRBV2 CASSGGTTSTDTQYF TGTGCCAGCTCCGGGGGAACTACTAGCACAGATACGCAGTATTTT
TRBJ2-1 - - TRBV6-5 CASSYGGWGRYGDEQFF TGTGCCAGCAGTTACGGGGGGTGGGGTCGGTATGGCGATGAGCAGTTCTTC
TRBJ1-2 - TRBD1 TRBV9 CASSVTWTGSGDYTF TGTGCCAGCAGCGTAACCTGGACAGGGTCTGGTGACTACACCTTC
TRBJ1-3 medium-sized - TRBV12-3/TRBV12-4 CASSFKGGSGNTIYF TGTGCCAGCAGTTTTAAAGGGGGCTCTGGAAACACCATATATTTT
TRBJ1-5 - - TRBV2 CASSQSGGFSNQPQHF TGTGCCAGCAGTCAATCGGGGGGATTCAGCAATCAGCCCCAGCATTTT
TRBJ2-1 - - TRBV7-8 CASSLSAGSYNEQFF TGTGCCAGCAGCTTATCTGCAGGGTCCTACAATGAGCAGTTCTTC
TRBJ2-2 - TRBD1 TRBV11-3 CASSTQQGVDTGELFF TGTGCCAGCAGCACCCAACAGGGGGTGGACACCGGGGAGCTGTTTTTT
TRBJ2-2 medium-sized - TRBV28 CASSAANTGELFF TGTGCCAGCAGCGCGGCAAACACCGGGGAGCTGTTTTTT
TRBJ2-5 - - TRBV5-1 CASSTGIGVSETQYF TGCGCCAGCAGTACGGGGATAGGAGTCTCTGAGACCCAGTACTTC
TRBJ2-3 - - TRBV3-1 CASKAQGADTQYF TGTGCCAGCAAAGCTCAGGGTGCAGATACGCAGTATTTT
TRBJ2-7 - - TRBV11-3 CASIATYDQYF TGTGCCAGCATCGCTACCTACGATCAGTACTTC
TRBJ2-3 - - TRBV24-1 CATSDFGPVADTQYF TGTGCCACCAGTGATTTTGGCCCTGTGGCAGATACGCAGTATTTT
TRBJ1-5 few TRBD1 TRBV6-1 CAGSGRDRGRRQPQHF TGTGCCGGCAGTGGACGTGACAGGGGACGGCGTCAGCCCCAGCATTTT
TRBJ2-1 few - TRBV6-1 CASSFRPEGNEQFF TGTGCCAGCAGTTTCAGACCTGAGGGAAATGAGCAGTTCTTC
TRBJ2-7 medium-sized TRBD2 TRBV20-1 CSAPWGNSGREQYF TGCAGTGCTCCTTGGGGGAATAGCGGGAGGGAGCAGTACTTC
TRBJ2-7 few - TRBV28 CASSLWYPPIGRPYEQYF TGTGCCAGCAGTTTATGGTACCCCCCTATCGGGAGACCCTACGAGCAGTACTTC
TRBJ2-3 - - TRBV6-5 CASSYGPDLDTQYF TGTGCCAGCAGTTACGGGCCCGACTTGGATACGCAGTATTTT
TRBJ2-1 - TRBD2 TRBV20-1 CSARTGTSGTYNEQFF TGCAGTGCTAGGACCGGGACTAGCGGGACCTACAATGAGCAGTTCTTC
TRBJ2-2 medium-sized TRBD2 TRBV27 CASSLSGLLNTGELFF TGTGCCAGCAGTTTATCGGGACTACTGAACACCGGGGAGCTGTTTTTT
TRBJ1-1 few - TRBV6-4 CASRGLMNTEAFF TGTGCCAGCCGAGGACTAATGAACACTGAAGCTTTCTTT